This TCR beta chain was documented in a study of regulatory T cells in long-lasting Graves disease. The TCR beta library used iRepertoire HTBI primers with Arm-PCR amplification of CDR3. Each CDR3 protein gets one entry after TCRdb re-called the multiplex PCR reads with MiXCR. The table includes hundreds of thousands of distinct CDR3 sequences, roughly 15% detected once. The CDR3 totals 14 residues. The V and J ends lost 5 bases and 4 bases, in that order; junction bases with no gene match: 6. This clonotype was seen ten or more times. This sample's time point: newly diagnosed GD, antithyroid drugs for less than 3 months. The TCR library was prepared using RNA isolated from PBMCs. These same data were also listed under a study on T cells in Graves' hyperthyroidism and ophthalmopathy. That source reports: Reasons for excluding patients were uncontrolled infection, other autoimmune disease, pregnancy or lactation.

V and J are TRBV12-3 or TRBV12-4 and TRBJ1-1; 8 nucleotides agree with TRBD1. The sequence was collected from a woman aged 25 to 45 with Graves disease. This material consisted of peripheral blood mononuclear cells (PBMCs), taken at new diagnosis, from a patient treated with antithyroid drugs. As DNA, the CDR3 is TGTGCCAGCAGTCAGACAGGGGACGGCACTGAAGCTTTCTTT. This sequence encodes CASSQTGDGTEAFF.